This T cell receptor (beta chain) was profiled in a study of cytomegalovirus exposure and HLA in healthy donors. In the PCR, 60 Vbeta and 13 Jbeta primers were used. Using immunoSEQ multiplex PCR, the repertoire was profiled, and TCRdb retains in-frame clones only, with some absent. The table shows tens of thousands of clones, with 78% occurring only once. The study, taken as a whole, reports: The productive fraction for most TCR beta V segments was about 87% or about 30% in an earlier analysis.

With regard to this clone: The antigen remains undetermined.

The ends were cut back, 4 bases at V and 4 bases at J, with 11 bases in the middle. The CDR3 has 14 residues. Germline V gene sequence: CDR1 KGHSH, CDR2 LQKENI. Sequenced input: PBMCs. V and J are TRBV18 and TRBJ1-3; D is ambiguous. This TCR came from a woman in her thirties or forties in good health and CMV-seronegative. CDR3 residues: CASSLLQLGNTIYF. Here the CDR3 DNA reads TGTGCCAGCTCACTCTTACAACTAGGAAACACCATATATTTT.